The T cell receptor beta chain under discussion was sequenced for a study of neoadjuvant anti-PD-1 for oral cavity cancer (dated by TCRdb to the early 2020s). Regarding the study in general: Before undergoing curative-intent surgical resection, most patients got three to four biweekly nivolumab doses at 3 mg/kg. A fourth nivolumab dose was given around day 43 to patients without progression, and definitive surgical resection was performed in those patients on days 50-56. Responders were defined as patients with complete response, partial response or stable disease by RECIST 1.1; non-responders were defined as patients with progression. The parent correlative cohort had 12 patients and a response rate of over 25%. General findings and caveats noted by the study authors: Higher pretreatment blood TCRbeta clonality and lower post-treatment tumor TCRbeta clonality were correlated with higher pretreatment blood Treg/Th17 ratios. TCR analyses included only a few patients per response group, and the authors called for larger cohorts for validation. After neoadjuvant nivolumab, non-responders showed significantly higher T cell clonality (Gini index) in PBMCs than responders did.

Of note for this clone: Its antigen is still unknown. Within one base of it there is no much larger clone, and no base qualities were kept.

PBMC libraries used mostly approximately 500 ng of input genomic DNA for deep sequencing, with six replicates per sample. TCRbeta libraries were prepared with the immunoSEQ hsTCRbeta kit according to the manufacturer's instructions. The completed libraries were mixed into a single pool at 3 nM, then sequenced with an Illumina NovaSeq 6000 S4 flow cell. As for how the authors treated the data: The immunoSEQ Analyzer was used for raw data preprocessing and quality control. The analysis was limited to productive rearrangements, and each clonotype was defined by a unique CDR3 amino acid sequence. Using the R package tcR, the researchers computed the Gini-Simpson index as their estimate of repertoire clonality. Gini indices were compared with Student's t test, and associations with tumor size change were assessed by Pearson correlation. TCRdb holds this immuneACCESS table with in-frame rearrangements only. Some clones are missing; in checked studies, unresolved V genes explain under half, and the rest has no known cause. The D gene and trimming were derived from the DNA, and the V and J assignments and clone size from that table. This sample is represented by about 15,000 clones; roughly 67% of them were singletons. The biggest ten clones account for roughly 2% of the sample.

Read against the paper, the sample's time point label means: before neoadjuvant nivolumab. The patients had newly diagnosed stage II-IVA oral cavity squamous cell carcinoma and had not received any prior systemic or radiation treatment. The cohort was composed of patients with HPV-negative, locally advanced oral cavity squamous cell carcinoma. Peripheral blood mononuclear cells were analyzed directly, without maintenance or expansion in culture. Samples were obtained from a longitudinal correlative study of a single-arm phase II trial of neoadjuvant nivolumab in oral cavity squamous cell carcinoma. Subject-matched pre- and post-treatment PBMCs and tumors from three responders and three non-responders were subjected to genomic DNA-based TCRbeta sequencing. Peripheral blood mononuclear cells were collected before nivolumab treatment and were collected again after treatment, at the time of surgery. The Maxwell RSC DNA from Cells kit was used to isolate genomic DNA from PBMCs.

The TCR comes from a person aged 35 to 85 with oral cavity squamous cell carcinoma. This specimen was PBMCs, taken before nivolumab (anti-PD-1) treatment.

The CDR3: CSVEAETQYF. In nucleotides, the sequence is TGCAGCGTTGAAGCGGAGACCCAGTACTTC. The chain is assembled from TRBV29-1 and TRBJ2-5; the D gene cannot be resolved reliably. The CDR3 measures 10 amino acids from cysteine to phenylalanine. CDR3 DNA only is kept here, 30 bases in frame from base 1. The germline V gene encodes CDR1 SQVTM and CDR2 ANQGSEA. The junction shows trimming of 1 base on V and 5 bases on J, plus 2 bases between the germline ends.